This T cell receptor (beta chain) was sequenced for a study of graft-versus-host responses after intestinal transplantation. On the study more broadly: Each of the recipients got a multivisceral, liver-intestinal, or isolated intestinal transplant. All of the recipients had induction that used anti-thymocyte globulin, then tacrolimus and steroids for approximately 3 years.

Only in-frame clones appear in the TCRdb table, and some are missing; sequencing was by immunoSEQ multiplex PCR. Found here are 30,000 to 40,000 clones, about 94% of them singletons; the top ten hold 0.65% to 0.95%. As regards this clone: What it recognizes is unknown.

Germline CDR1 and CDR2: SEHNR and FQNEAQ (reference sequence). V was trimmed by 1 base and J by 2 bases, leaving 13 bases between them. The CDR3 runs 16 residues. Study-wide findings and caveats: GvH clones were found in recipient marrow; some appeared first in ileum or blood.

The sequence came from a human patient who received an intestinal transplant, so some T cells may come from the graft donor. The sequenced sample was PBMCs, obtained 16 days after intestinal transplant. This rearrangement joins TRBV7-9 to TRBJ2-3; D remains unclear. For the CDR3, the DNA is TGTGCCAGCAGCTTAGATCCGGGCCTCATCACAGATACGCAGTATTTT. Protein: CASSLDPGLITDTQYF.